This T cell receptor (beta chain) was identified during a study of T cell responses to AZD1222 COVID-19 vaccine. Sequencing used immunoSEQ multiplex PCR; TCRdb keeps in-frame clones, though not all of them. The sample includes more than 120,000 clones, around 90% seen only once; the top ten take roughly 1.5%. Study-wide results and limits: Baseline testing showed seropositivity in only five or six AZD1222 recipients. Donors were mostly white British, more females; clonal diversity possibly underestimated. Spike-specific TCR breadth and depth grew following two AZD1222 doses. In all cases, repertoires were sampled only after the peak T cell response.

A word on this clone: Its cognate antigen is unknown.

The clonotype originates from an adult who received the AZD1222 COVID-19 vaccine. The material sequenced was peripheral blood, taken 28 days after the second AZD1222 dose.

The CDR3 is CASSDLGTSGVYEQYF. DNA of the CDR3: TGTGCCAGCAGCGACTTAGGGACTAGCGGAGTCTACGAGCAGTACTTC. This chain links TRBV11-3 with TRBJ2-7; 11 nucleotides line up with TRBD2. Germline V CDR1 and CDR2: SGHNT, YENEEA. The CDR3 is 16 residues long. V shed 5 bases, J shed 3 bases, and the junction held 9 bases outside the gene matches.